Below, 6 T cell receptor beta chains from the same sample are listed, as sequenced in a study of T cell changes during pregnancy in multiple sclerosis. Assay used: immunoSEQ multiplex PCR; TCRdb lists only in-frame clones, some missing. The sample includes about 100,000 clones, 92% seen only once; the top ten take more than 1.5%. The sequenced sample was peripheral blood, obtained after pregnancy. The receptors were gathered from a female donor with multiple sclerosis, enrolled in a pregnancy study.

The CDR3 DNA is TGCGCCAGCAGCCAAGGGCTAGCGGACTACGAGCAGTACTTC. This sequence encodes CASSQGLADYEQYF. V gene TRBV4-3 combines with J gene TRBJ2-7; 7 positions agree with TRBD2. The CDR3 contains 14 residues. Germline V lookup: CDR1 LGHNA, CDR2 YSLEER. V lost 1 base and J lost 3; bases outside the gene matches: 3.

The chain employs TRBV5-1 and TRBJ2-7, with TRBD2 matching over 15 bases. Germline lookup yields CDR1 SGHRS and CDR2 YFSETQ. The CDR3 is 17 amino acids. V shed 1 base and J 2 bases; nucleotides not matched to a gene: 4. CDR3 sequence reads: CASSLPGTSGRTYEQYF. DNA of the CDR3: TGCGCCAGCAGCTTGCCCGGGACTAGCGGGAGGACCTACGAGCAGTACTTC.

The rearrangement joins TRBV19 to TRBJ1-1; D is ambiguous. V was shortened by 4 bases and J by 1 base, with 7 bases between the two germline ends. Germline assignment: CDR1 LNHDA and CDR2 SQIVND (reference sequence). The CDR3 runs to 13 residues. The CDR3 bases are TGTGCCAGTAGTAGTACACCGAACACTGAAGCTTTCTTT. This codes for CASSSTPNTEAFF.

The chain has TRBV5-1 and TRBJ2-1, with 10 bases identical to TRBD2. Germline CDR1 and CDR2: SGHRS and YFSETQ. CDR3 length: 13 amino acids. J lost 10 bases, V lost 4 bases, and 5 bases had no gene match. The CDR3: CASSPQLAGEQFF. For the CDR3, the DNA is TGCGCCAGCAGCCCACAACTAGCGGGAGAGCAGTTCTTC.

V is TRBV29-1 and J is TRBJ2-7; 14 nucleotides line up with TRBD2. CDR1 is SQVTM, CDR2 ANQGSEA, per germline. V trimming: 7 bases; J trimming: 2 bases; junction bases outside the gene matches: 4. CDR3 length equals 14 residues. The CDR3 DNA reads TGCAGCGCCGGGGGACTAGCGGGGGCCTACGAGCAGTACTTC. Its translation is CSAGGLAGAYEQYF.

The rearrangement joins TRBV27 to TRBJ2-7; 12 nucleotides match TRBD2. The length of the CDR3 is 16 residues. Trimming removed 2 bases from V and 4 bases from J; junction bases left unmatched: 6. Per germline, CDR1 MNHEY and CDR2 SMNVEV (reference sequence). The CDR3 nucleotides read TGTGCCAGCAGTTTAGACCCGGGACTAGCGGGTTACGAGCAGTACTTC. As protein: CASSLDPGLAGYEQYF.